The following is a T cell receptor beta chain sequence with its context. Some clones are missing from TCRdb's copy, which holds only in-frame ones; the method was immunoSEQ multiplex PCR. The table shows approximately 26,000 clones, with 92% occurring only once. CDR1 SGHTA and CDR2 FQGTGA come from the germline V gene. Trimming took 5 bases from V and 10 from J; bases not matched to a gene: 9. This CDR3 has 14 residues. Regulatory T cells were sorted as CD4+CD25hiCD127low/negative. This entry is derived from a study of B cell selection in AIRE deficiency. The TCR comes from a human donor in good health. The gene calls are TRBV7-3 and TRBJ2-1; 9 nucleotides match TRBD1. The sequencing sample was made of CD4+CD25+ Tregs sorted from PBMCs. This CDR3 reads CASSPGTGRKEQFF. The CDR3 nucleotides are TGTGCCAGCAGCCCCGGGACAGGGAGGAAGGAGCAGTTCTTC.